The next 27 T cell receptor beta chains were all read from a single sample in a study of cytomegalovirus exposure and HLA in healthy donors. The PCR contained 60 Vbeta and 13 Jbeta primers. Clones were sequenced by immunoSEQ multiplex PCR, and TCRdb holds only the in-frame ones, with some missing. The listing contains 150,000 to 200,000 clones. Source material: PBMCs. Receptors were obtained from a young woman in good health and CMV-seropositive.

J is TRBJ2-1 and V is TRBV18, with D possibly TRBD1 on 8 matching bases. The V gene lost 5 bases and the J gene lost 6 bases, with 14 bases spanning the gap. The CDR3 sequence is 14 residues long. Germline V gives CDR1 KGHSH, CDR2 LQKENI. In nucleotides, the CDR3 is TGTGCCAGCTCAGGACAGGGAGGGATCAATGAGCAGTTCTTC. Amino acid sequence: CASSGQGGINEQFF.

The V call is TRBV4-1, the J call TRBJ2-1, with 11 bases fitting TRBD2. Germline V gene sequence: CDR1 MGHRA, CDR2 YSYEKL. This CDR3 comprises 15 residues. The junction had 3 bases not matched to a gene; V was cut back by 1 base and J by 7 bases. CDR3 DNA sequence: TGCGCCAGCAGCCAAGTAGCGGGGGGGTATAATGAGCAGTTCTTC. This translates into CASSQVAGGYNEQFF.

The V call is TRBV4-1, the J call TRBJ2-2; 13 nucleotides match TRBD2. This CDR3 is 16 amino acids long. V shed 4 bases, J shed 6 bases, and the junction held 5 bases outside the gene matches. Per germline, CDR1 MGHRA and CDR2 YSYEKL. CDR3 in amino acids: CASSPTGLAGPGELFF. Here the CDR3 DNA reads TGCGCCAGCAGCCCAACGGGACTAGCGGGGCCCGGGGAGCTGTTTTTT.

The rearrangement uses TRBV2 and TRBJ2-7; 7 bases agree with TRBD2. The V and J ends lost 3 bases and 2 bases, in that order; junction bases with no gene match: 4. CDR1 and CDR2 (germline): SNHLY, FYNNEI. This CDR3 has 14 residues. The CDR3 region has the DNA TGTGCCAGCAGTGACCCGGGGGGTCCCTACGAGCAGTACTTC. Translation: CASSDPGGPYEQYF. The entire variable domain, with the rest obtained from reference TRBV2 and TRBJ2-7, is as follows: EPEVTQTPSHQVTQMGQEVILRCVPISNHLYFYWYRQILGQKVEFLVSFYNNEISEKSEIFDDQFSVERPDGSNFTLKIRSTKLEDSAMYFCASSDPGGPYEQYFGPGTRLTVT.

This CDR3 is CAIRPGTGAGNTIYF. In DNA form, the CDR3 reads TGTGCCATCAGGCCCGGGACAGGGGCTGGAAACACCATATATTTT. This chain uses TRBV10-3 with TRBJ1-3; 10 nucleotides line up with TRBD1. The CDR3 spans 15 residues. The germline CDR1 and CDR2 sequences are ENHRY and SYGVKD. J gave up 2 bases and V 6 bases, and 4 bases lay outside the gene matches.

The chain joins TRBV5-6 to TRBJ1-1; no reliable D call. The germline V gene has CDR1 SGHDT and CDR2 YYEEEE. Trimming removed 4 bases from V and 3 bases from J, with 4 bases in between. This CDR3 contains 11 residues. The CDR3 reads CASSRDTEAFF. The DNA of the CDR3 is TGTGCCAGCAGCCGGGACACTGAAGCTTTCTTT.

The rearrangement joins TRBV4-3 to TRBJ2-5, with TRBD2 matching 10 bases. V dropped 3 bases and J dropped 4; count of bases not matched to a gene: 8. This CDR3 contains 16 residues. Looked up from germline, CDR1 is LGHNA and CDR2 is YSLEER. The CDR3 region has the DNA TGCGCCAGCAGCCAGGCAAGGACTAGCGGCGGAGAGACCCAGTACTTC. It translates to CASSQARTSGGETQYF.

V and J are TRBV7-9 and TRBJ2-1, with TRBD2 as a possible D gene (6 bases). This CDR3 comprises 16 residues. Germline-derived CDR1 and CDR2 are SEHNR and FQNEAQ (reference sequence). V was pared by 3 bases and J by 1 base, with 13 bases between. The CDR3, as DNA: TGTGCCAGCAGCTTGGGAGGAGCAAGGTCCTACAATGAGCAGTTCTTC. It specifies CASSLGGARSYNEQFF.

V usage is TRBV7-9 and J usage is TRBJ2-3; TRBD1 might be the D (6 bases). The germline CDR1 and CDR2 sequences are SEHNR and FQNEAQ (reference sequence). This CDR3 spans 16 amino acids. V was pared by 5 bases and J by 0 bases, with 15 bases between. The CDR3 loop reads CASSRRQVLSTDTQYF. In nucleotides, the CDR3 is TGTGCCAGCAGCCGTAGACAGGTTCTCAGCACAGATACGCAGTATTTT. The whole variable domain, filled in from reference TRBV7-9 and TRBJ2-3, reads DTGVSQNPRHKITKRGQNVTFRCDPISEHNRLYWYRQTLGQGPEFLTYFQNEAQLEKSRLLSDRFSAERPKGSFSTLEIQRTEQGDSAMYLCASSRRQVLSTDTQYFGPGTRLTVL.

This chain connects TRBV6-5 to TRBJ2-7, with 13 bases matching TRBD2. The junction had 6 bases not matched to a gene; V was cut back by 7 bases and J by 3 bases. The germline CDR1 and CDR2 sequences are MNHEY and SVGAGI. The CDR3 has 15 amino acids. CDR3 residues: CASTRTSGRSYEQYF. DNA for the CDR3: TGTGCCAGCACCAGGACTAGCGGGAGAAGCTACGAGCAGTACTTC.

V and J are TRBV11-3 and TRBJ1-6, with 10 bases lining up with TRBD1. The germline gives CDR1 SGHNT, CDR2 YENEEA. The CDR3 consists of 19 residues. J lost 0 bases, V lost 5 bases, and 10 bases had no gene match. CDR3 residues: CASSPTGTGASSYNSPLHF. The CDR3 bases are TGTGCCAGCAGCCCGACCGGGACAGGGGCTAGCTCCTATAATTCACCCCTCCACTTT.

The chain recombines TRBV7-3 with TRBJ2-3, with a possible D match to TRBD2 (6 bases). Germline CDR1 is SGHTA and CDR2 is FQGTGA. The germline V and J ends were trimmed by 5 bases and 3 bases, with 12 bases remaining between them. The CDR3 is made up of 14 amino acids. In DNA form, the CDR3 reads TGTGCCAGCAGCCGGGGGATCGGGACAGATACGCAGTATTTT. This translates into CASSRGIGTDTQYF.

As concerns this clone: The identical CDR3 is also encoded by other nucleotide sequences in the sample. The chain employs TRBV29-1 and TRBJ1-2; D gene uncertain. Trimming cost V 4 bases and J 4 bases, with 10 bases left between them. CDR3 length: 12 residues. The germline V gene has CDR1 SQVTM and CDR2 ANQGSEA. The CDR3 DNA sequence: TGCAGCGTTGGTTCCCCTTCCTATGGCTACACCTTC. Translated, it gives CSVGSPSYGYTF.

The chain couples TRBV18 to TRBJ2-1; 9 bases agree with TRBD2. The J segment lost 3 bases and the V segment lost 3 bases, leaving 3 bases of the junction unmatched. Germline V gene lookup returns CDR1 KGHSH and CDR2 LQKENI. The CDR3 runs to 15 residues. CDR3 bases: TGTGCCAGCTCACCCCTAGCGGGGCTCTACAATGAGCAGTTCTTC. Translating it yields CASSPLAGLYNEQFF.

CDR3 in DNA: TGCAGCGCCTTAGCGGGCTTCACAGATACGCAGTATTTT. It translates to CSALAGFTDTQYF. The rearrangement joins TRBV29-1 to TRBJ2-3; 7 bases are shared with TRBD2. V lost 7 bases, J lost 2 bases, and 6 bases stayed unmatched. CDR1 SQVTM and CDR2 ANQGSEA come from the germline V gene. The length of the CDR3 is 13 residues.

CDR3 coding DNA: TGTGCCAGCAGCCCCCACCCGACAGGGAACACTGAAGCTTTCTTT. Amino acids: CASSPHPTGNTEAFF. The chain couples TRBV5-4 to TRBJ1-1; TRBD1 is a possible D gene (6 bases). Germline CDR1 is SGHNT and CDR2 is YYREEE (reference sequence). Trimming took off 4 bases at V and 1 base at J, with 14 bases between the two ends. The CDR3 contains 15 residues.

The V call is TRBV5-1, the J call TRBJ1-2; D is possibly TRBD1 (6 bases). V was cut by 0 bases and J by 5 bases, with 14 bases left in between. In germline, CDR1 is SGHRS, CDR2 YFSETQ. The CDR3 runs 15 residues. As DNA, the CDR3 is TGCGCCAGCAGCTTGGAGGCGCAGGGGCTTTATGGCTACACCTTC. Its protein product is CASSLEAQGLYGYTF.

The CDR3 protein is CASSGPQGGNTIYF. The CDR3 nucleotides read TGTGCCAGCAGTGGCCCCCAGGGCGGAAACACCATATATTTT. The chain is built from TRBV6-5 and TRBJ1-3, with a possible D match to TRBD1 (5 bases). The germline CDR1 and CDR2 sequences are MNHEY and SVGAGI. This CDR3 is built from 14 residues. Trimming shortened V by 5 bases and J by 4 bases, and 12 bases separated the two germline ends.

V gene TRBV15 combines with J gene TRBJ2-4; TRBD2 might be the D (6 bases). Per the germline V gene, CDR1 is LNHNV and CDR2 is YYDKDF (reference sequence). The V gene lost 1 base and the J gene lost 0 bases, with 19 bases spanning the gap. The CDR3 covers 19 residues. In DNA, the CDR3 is TGTGCCACCAGCAGAGGGGAGGTTGCACCGCTATTAGCCAAAAACATTCAGTACTTC. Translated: CATSRGEVAPLLAKNIQYF. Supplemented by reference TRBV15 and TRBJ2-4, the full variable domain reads DAMVIQNPRYQVTQFGKPVTLSCSQTLNHNVMYWYQQKSSQAPKLLFHYYDKDFNNEADTPDNFQSRRPNTSFCFLDIRSPGLGDTAMYLCATSRGEVAPLLAKNIQYFGAGTRLSVL.

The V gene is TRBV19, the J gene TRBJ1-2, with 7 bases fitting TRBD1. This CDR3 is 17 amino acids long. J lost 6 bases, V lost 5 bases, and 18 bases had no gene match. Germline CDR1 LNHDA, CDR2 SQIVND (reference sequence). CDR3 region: CASSAYRGRKMGDGYTF. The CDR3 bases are TGTGCCAGTAGTGCATACAGGGGACGCAAAATGGGTGATGGCTACACCTTC.

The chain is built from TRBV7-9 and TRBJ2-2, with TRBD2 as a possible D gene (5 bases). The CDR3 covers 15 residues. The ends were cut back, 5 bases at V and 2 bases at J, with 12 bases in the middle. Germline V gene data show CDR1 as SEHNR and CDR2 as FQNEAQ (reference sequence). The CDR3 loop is CASSPLGFNTGELFF. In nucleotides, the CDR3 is TGTGCCAGCAGCCCACTAGGATTTAACACCGGGGAGCTGTTTTTT.

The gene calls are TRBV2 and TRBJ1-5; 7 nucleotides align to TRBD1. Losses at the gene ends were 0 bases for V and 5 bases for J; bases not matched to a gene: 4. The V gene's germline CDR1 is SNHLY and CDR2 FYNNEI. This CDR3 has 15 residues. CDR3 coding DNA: TGTGCCAGCAGTGAAGCGGGACAGAATTATCAGCCCCAGCATTTT. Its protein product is CASSEAGQNYQPQHF.

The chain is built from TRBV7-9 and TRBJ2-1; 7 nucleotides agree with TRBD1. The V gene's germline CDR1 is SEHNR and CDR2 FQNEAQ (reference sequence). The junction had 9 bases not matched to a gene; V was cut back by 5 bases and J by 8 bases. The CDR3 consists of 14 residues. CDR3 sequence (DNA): TGTGCCAGCAGCCTCCGACAGGGTTGGGATGAGCAGTTCTTC. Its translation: CASSLRQGWDEQFF.

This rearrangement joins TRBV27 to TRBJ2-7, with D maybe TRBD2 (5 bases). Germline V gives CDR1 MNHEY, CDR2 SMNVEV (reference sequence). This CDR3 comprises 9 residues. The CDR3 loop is CAAGYEQYF. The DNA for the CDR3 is TGTGCGGCGGGCTACGAGCAGTACTTC.

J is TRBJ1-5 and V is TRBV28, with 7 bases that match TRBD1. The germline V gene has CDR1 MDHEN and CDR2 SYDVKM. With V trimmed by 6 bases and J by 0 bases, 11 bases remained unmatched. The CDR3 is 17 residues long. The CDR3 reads CASRSGTDYYSNQPQHF. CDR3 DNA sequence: TGTGCCAGCAGGTCCGGGACAGACTATTATAGCAATCAGCCCCAGCATTTT. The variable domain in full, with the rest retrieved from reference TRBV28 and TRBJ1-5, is DVKVTQSSRYLVKRTGEKVFLECVQDMDHENMFWYRQDPGLGLRLIYFSYDVKMKEKGDIPEGYSVSREKKERFSLILESASTNQTSMYLCASRSGTDYYSNQPQHFGDGTRLSIL.

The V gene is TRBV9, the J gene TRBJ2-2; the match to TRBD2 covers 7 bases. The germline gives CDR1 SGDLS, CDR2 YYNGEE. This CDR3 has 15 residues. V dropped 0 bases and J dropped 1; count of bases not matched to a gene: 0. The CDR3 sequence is CASSVVAGNTGELFF. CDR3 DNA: TGTGCCAGCAGCGTAGTAGCGGGGAACACCGGGGAGCTGTTTTTT.

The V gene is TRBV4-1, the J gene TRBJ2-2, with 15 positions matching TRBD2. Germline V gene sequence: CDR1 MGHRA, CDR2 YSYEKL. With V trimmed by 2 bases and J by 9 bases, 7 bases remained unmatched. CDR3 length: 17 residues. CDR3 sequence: CASSQRGTSGGHRELFF. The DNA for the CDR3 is TGCGCCAGCAGCCAAAGAGGGACTAGCGGGGGGCACCGGGAGCTGTTTTTT.